This TCR beta chain was sequenced during a study of tumor-infiltrating lymphocytes in primary liver carcinoma. Whole-study findings and limits: Top-250-clone fractions were significantly higher in tumors than in blood (p = 0.039). Researchers report that only about 7-25% of top clones turned up in all five tumor regions.

From about 19-30 mg of unsorted bulk tissue, DNA and RNA were co-extracted together. Of note for this clonotype: Its antigen remains unidentified. The junction does not match germline at one end; this may be a read error.

Starting from 500 ng of total RNA, TCR beta cDNA was produced with a primer in the constant region. Slightly modified ARM-PCR served as the procedure for the TCR beta libraries. These libraries came from three rounds of nested multiplex PCR. The study ran its first two PCR rounds for roughly 10 cycles each, using TRBV1-TRBV30 forward primers and a C-beta reverse primer. TCRdb passed the multiplex PCR reads through MiXCR, listing each CDR3 protein once. The sample yields about 190,000 distinct CDR3 sequences, 85% seen once. Germline CDR1 reads MNHNS; CDR2 reads SASEGT. This CDR3 spans 14 amino acids. The TCR originated in a man between 35 and 55 years old with primary liver carcinoma and hepatitis B virus infection. V and J are TRBV6-1 and TRBJ1-4; D may be TRBD1 (6 bases). The sequencing input was tumor tissue from primary liver carcinoma. CDR3 DNA sequence: TGTGCTAGCAGTTTGACAGGCACTAATGAAAAACTGTTGTTT. This translates into CASSLTGTNEKLLF.